What follows describes a single TCR beta chain. TCRdb called the RACE reads again in MiXCR, with one record for every CDR3 protein. The sample shows 300,000 to 450,000 distinct CDR3 sequences, roughly 6% of them seen only once. CDR3 length equals 10 residues. With 7 bases removed from V and 5 bases from J, the gap between germline ends came to 8 bases. In germline, CDR1 is SQVTM, CDR2 ANQGSEA. The data are from a study of human T cells and chemical hapten exposure. Study as a whole: Skin of the upper inner arm, about 2 cm by about 2 cm, received 2% DPC for sensitization. In the approximately 26-week study, patients were dosed weekly with diphenylcyclopropenone on the scalp throughout.

Time point denoted: pre-sensitization, week 0. Sample treatment: therapeutic diphenylcyclopropenone sensitization with weekly scalp DPC. Sequenced here: whole blood, sampled in connection with sensitization to the hapten diphenylcyclopropenone (DPC). This sequence was found in a young woman with alopecia areata. Some clones in this sample may be carry-over from other donors' samples. This chain uses TRBV29-1 with TRBJ1-1, with D possibly TRBD1 on 5 matching bases. CDR3 in amino acids: CSGGGTEAFF. Written as DNA, the CDR3 is TGCAGCGGTGGGGGAACTGAAGCTTTCTTT. The full variable domain, its missing parts supplied by reference TRBV29-1 and TRBJ1-1, is SAVISQKPSRDICQRGTSLTIQCQVDSQVTMMFWYRQQPGQSLTLIATANQGSEATYESGFVIDKFPISRPNLTFSTLTVSNMSPEDSSIYLCSGGGTEAFFGQGTRLTVV.